This T cell receptor (beta chain) was sequenced during a study of breast tumors, draining lymph nodes, adjacent tissues. Germline CDR1 and CDR2: LGHDT and YNNKEL (reference sequence). V lost 0 bases, J lost 6 bases, and 14 bases lay in between. CDR3 length equals 15 residues. MiXCR, run by TCRdb on the multiplex PCR reads, gives a single entry per CDR3 protein. The table includes some 170,000 distinct CDR3 sequences, more than 25% detected once. Samples came from axillary lymph nodes draining the breast cancer. The source is a female donor with breast cancer. Some clones in this sample may be carry-over from other donors' samples. Sequenced sample: axillary lymph node tissue. The chain links TRBV3-1 to TRBJ1-1; no definite D call. The DNA of the CDR3 is TGTGCCAGCAGCCAAGATCATCTCGGGGTTGCTGAAGCTTTCTTT. Amino acids: CASSQDHLGVAEAFF.